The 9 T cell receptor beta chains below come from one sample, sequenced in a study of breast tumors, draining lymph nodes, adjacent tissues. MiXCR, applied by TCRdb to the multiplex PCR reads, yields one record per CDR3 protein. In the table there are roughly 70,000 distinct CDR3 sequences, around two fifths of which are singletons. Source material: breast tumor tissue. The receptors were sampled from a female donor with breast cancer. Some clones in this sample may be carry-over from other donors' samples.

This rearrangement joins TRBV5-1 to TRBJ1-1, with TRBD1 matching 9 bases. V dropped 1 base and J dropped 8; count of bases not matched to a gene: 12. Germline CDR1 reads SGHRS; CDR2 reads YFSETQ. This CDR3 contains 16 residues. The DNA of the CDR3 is TGCGCCAGCAGCTTGAGTGGGACAGGGCCAATTTCCGAAGCTTTCTTT. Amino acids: CASSLSGTGPISEAFF.

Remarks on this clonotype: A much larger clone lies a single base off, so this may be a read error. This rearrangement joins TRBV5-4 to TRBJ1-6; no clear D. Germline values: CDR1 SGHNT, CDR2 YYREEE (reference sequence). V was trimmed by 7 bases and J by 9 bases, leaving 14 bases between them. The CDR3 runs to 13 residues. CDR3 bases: TGTGCCAGCCAAGGGTCCCCTACTTCACCCCTCCACTTT. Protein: CASQGSPTSPLHF. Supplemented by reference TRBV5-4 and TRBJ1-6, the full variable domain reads ETGVTQSPTHLIKTRGQQVTLRCSSQSGHNTVSWYQQALGQGPQFIFQYYREEENGRGNFPPRFSGLQFPNYSSELNVNALELDDSALYLCASQGSPTSPLHFGNGTRLTVT.

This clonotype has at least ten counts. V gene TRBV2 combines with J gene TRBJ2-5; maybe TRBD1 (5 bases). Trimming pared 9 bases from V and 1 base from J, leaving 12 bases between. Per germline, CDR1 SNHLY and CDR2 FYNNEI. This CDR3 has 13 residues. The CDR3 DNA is TGTGCCAGTATCGGACAAGTCCAAGAGACCCAGTACTTC. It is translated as CASIGQVQETQYF.

The CDR3 spells CASSVGTSGGDNEQFF. CDR3 DNA: TGTGCCAGCAGCGTCGGGACTAGCGGGGGGGACAATGAGCAGTTCTTC. This chain links TRBV9 with TRBJ2-1; TRBD2 matches at 16 bases. Trimming removed 2 bases from V and 5 bases from J; junction bases left unmatched: 1. From germline, CDR1 is SGDLS and CDR2 YYNGEE. CDR3 length: 16 residues.

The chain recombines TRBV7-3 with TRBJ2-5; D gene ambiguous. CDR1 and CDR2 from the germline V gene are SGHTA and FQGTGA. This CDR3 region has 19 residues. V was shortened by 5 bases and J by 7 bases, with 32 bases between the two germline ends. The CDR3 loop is CASSSLEPKSVAPSGTQYF. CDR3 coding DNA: TGTGCCAGCAGCAGCTTAGAGCCCAAGTCCGTAGCCCCCTCGGGGACCCAGTACTTC.

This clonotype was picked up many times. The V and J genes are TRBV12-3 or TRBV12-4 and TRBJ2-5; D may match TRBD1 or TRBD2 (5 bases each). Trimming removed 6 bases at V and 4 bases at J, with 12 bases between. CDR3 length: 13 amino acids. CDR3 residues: CASRRTRGETQYF. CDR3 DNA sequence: TGTGCCAGCAGAAGGACACGGGGAGAGACCCAGTACTTC.

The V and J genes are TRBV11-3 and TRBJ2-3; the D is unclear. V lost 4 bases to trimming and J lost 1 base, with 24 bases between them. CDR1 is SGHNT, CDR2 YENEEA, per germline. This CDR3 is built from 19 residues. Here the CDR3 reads CASSSAPRRGVRGTDTQYF. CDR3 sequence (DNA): TGTGCCAGCAGCTCAGCACCCCGAAGAGGCGTACGTGGCACAGATACGCAGTATTTT.

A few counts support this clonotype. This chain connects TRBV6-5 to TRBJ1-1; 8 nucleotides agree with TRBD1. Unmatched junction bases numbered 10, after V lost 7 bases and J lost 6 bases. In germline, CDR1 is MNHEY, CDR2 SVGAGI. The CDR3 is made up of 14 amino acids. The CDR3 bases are TGTGCCAGCATCCCTGGGACAGGCCTCGCTGAAGCTTTCTTT. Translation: CASIPGTGLAEAFF.

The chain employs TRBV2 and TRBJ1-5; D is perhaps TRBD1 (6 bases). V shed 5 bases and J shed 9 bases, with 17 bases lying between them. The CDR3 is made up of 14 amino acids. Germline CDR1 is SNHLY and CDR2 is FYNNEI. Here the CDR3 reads CASSLATGSRPQHF. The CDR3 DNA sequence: TGTGCCAGCAGTTTGGCGACAGGCTCACGGCCCCAGCATTTT. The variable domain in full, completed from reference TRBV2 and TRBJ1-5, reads EPEVTQTPSHQVTQMGQEVILRCVPISNHLYFYWYRQILGQKVEFLVSFYNNEISEKSEIFDDQFSVERPDGSNFTLKIRSTKLEDSAMYFCASSLATGSRPQHFGDGTRLSIL.